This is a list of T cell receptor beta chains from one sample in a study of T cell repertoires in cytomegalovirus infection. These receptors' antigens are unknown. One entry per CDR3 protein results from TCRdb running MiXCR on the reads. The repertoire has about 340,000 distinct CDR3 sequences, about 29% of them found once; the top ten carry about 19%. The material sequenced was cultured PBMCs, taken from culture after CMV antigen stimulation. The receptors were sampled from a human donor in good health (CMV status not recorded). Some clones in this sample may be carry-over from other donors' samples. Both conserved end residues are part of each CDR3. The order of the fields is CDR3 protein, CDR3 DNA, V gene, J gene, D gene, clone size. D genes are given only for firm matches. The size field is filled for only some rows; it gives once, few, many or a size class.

CASRGTSEAFF	TGTGCCAGCAGGGGGACATCTGAAGCTTTCTTT	TRBV2	TRBJ1-1	NA	few
CASSPQQGYEQYF	TGTGCCAGCTCACCACAACAGGGCTACGAGCAGTACTTC	TRBV18	TRBJ2-7	NA	many
CSVEDLWGNEQFF	TGCAGCGTTGAAGATCTTTGGGGAAATGAGCAGTTCTTC	TRBV29-1	TRBJ2-1	NA	NA
CATSDLRPSNQPQHF	TGTGCCACCAGTGATTTGCGGCCCAGCAATCAGCCCCAGCATTTT	TRBV24-1	TRBJ1-5	NA	many
CASGPYQPQHF	TGTGCTAGTGGTCCCTATCAGCCCCAGCATTTT	TRBV12-5	TRBJ1-5	NA	NA
CASSLGTGGLPFF	TGTGCCAGCAGCTTAGGGACAGGGGGTTTGCCTTTCTTT	TRBV7-8	TRBJ1-1	TRBD1	many
CASSYYSGDGEQFF	TGTGCCAGCAGTTACTACTCCGGGGATGGTGAGCAGTTCTTC	TRBV6-8	TRBJ2-1	NA	NA
CASSFSDNSPLHF	TGTGCCAGCAGCTTTTCGGATAATTCACCCCTCCACTTT	TRBV7-2	TRBJ1-6	NA	many
CASSSYGGNEQFF	TGTGCCAGCAGCTCCTATGGGGGGAATGAGCAGTTCTTC	TRBV5-6	TRBJ2-1	NA	NA
CASSSYGRRNEQFF	TGCGCCAGCAGCTCATATGGTCGTCGAAATGAGCAGTTCTTC	TRBV5-1	TRBJ2-1	NA	NA
CASSWSEGAEAFF	TGTGCCAGCAGTTGGTCCGAAGGGGCTGAAGCTTTCTTT	TRBV27	TRBJ1-1	NA	NA
CATSSLYEGAVEAFF	TGTGCCACCAGCAGCCTATACGAGGGAGCAGTTGAAGCTTTCTTT	TRBV15	TRBJ1-1	NA	NA
CASSYREGKAYEQYF	TGTGCCAGCAGTTACCGGGAGGGGAAAGCCTACGAGCAGTACTTC	TRBV6-5	TRBJ2-7	TRBD2	few
CASSYSDRGIYEQYF	TGTGCCAGCAGTTACTCGGACAGGGGTATCTACGAGCAGTACTTC	TRBV6-6	TRBJ2-7	TRBD1	NA
CASSLEQAYGYTF	TGTGCCAGCAGCTTGGAACAGGCCTATGGCTACACCTTC	TRBV5-6	TRBJ1-2	NA	few